This T cell receptor (beta chain) comes out of a study of blood T cell repertoires in COVID-19. Trimming removed 7 bases from V and 2 bases from J, with 17 bases in between. This CDR3 contains 15 residues. Germline lookup yields CDR1 MNHNY and CDR2 SVGAGI (reference sequence). This clone was counted between two and nine times. Measured with immunoSEQ multiplex PCR; TCRdb has only the in-frame clones, and not every one. The table shows approximately 81,000 clones, with around 80% occurring only once. The receptor was derived from a human donor in a cohort sampled during active COVID-19. Sequencing input: peripheral blood. This chain links TRBV6-6 with TRBJ1-1; no clear D gene. CDR3 DNA sequence: TGTGCCAGCACCCCCAGATCTGAGGGAAACACTGAAGCTTTCTTT. Residues: CASTPRSEGNTEAFF.